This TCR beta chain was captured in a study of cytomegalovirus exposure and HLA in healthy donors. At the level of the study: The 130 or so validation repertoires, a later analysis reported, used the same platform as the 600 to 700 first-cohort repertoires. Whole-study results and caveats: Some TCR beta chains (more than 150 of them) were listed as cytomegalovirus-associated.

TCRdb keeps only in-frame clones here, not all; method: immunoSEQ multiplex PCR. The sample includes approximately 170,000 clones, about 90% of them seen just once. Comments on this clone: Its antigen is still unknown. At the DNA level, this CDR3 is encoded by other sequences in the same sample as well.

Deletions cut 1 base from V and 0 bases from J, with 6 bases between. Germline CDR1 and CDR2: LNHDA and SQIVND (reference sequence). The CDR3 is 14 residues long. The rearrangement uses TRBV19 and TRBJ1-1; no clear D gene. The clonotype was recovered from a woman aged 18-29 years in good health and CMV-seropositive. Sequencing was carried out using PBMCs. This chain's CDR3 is CASSIGRLNTEAFF. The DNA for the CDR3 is TGTGCCAGTAGTATAGGCAGGTTGAACACTGAAGCTTTCTTT.